This T cell receptor (beta chain) derives from a study of a mutant IDH1 vaccine in newly diagnosed glioma (dated by TCRdb to the early 2020s). Study-wide context: In the chemotherapy-containing groups, vaccination started alongside temozolomide cycles, whereas in patients who had radiotherapy alone it started 4-6 weeks after radiotherapy. Prior to enrollment, standard therapy consisting of radiotherapy alone, temozolomide alone, or radiochemotherapy with temozolomide had been administered to patients, with the combination being received by most patients. The 30 to 40 treated patients were 62.5% male and around 38% female, with a mean age of approximately 40 years. The week-35 safety follow-up took place at visit V12, and the week-47 end of study took place at visit V13. Peripheral blood samples were drawn at six visits, namely V03 (baseline), V05, V07, V10, V12 and V13. For exploratory analyses, about 25 treated patients had longitudinal TCRB deep sequencing done wherever samples were available. The full study reports these points: Availability determined which PBMC samples were chosen for TCRB deep sequencing. According to the authors, sample limitations meant that analyses of patient blood samples could not be reproduced. Pseudoprogression appeared unrelated to alterations in the top peripheral T cell clonotypes detected by TCRB sequencing. Across multiple MHC alleles, vaccine-induced immune responses were seen in just over 90% of patients.

The meaning of the sample's time point label: week 47, end of study. A 20-mer mutant IDH1 peptide at 300 micrograms in Montanide made up each vaccine dose, which was injected subcutaneously together with topical imiquimod. Patients were given eight vaccinations, in weeks 1, 3, 5, 7, 11, 15, 19 and 23, which matched visits V03 through V10. The donors had newly diagnosed IDH1-mutant astrocytomas of WHO grade 3 or 4 that showed loss of nuclear ATRX. The samples were drawn from NOA16, a multicentre, single-arm, open-label phase I trial in Germany that tested a mutant IDH1 peptide vaccine in humans for the first time. Genomic DNA for TCRB sequencing was isolated from EDTA blood with the DNeasy Blood and Tissue Kit. Turning to this clone: Its antigen is currently not known. Nothing much larger sits one base from this clone, and base qualities are not available.

The library was prepared using the immunoSEQ multiplex PCR assay. The hsTCRB Kit was used according to the manufacturer's protocol to amplify rearranged TCR beta chain sequences. TCRB libraries were sequenced on an Illumina MiSeq. Per the original workflow: The proprietary platform of the kit vendor was used for demultiplexing, trimming and gene mapping. TCRdb re-hosts the immuneACCESS table, in-frame sequences only. Its copies lack some clones; in the studies checked, an unresolved V gene accounts for under half of them, and the cause for the rest is not known. Clone size and the V and J calls come from that table; the DNA yielded D and trimming. This sample has about 94,000 clones in its table, and roughly 89% of those were observed once. The ten largest clones represent roughly 0.74% of the sample. CDR1 and CDR2 are drawn from the germline V gene: MNHEY, SVGAGI. The CDR3 measures 13 amino acids from cysteine to phenylalanine. The DNA shown is the 39-base CDR3, in frame from base 1. After removal of 4 bases from V and 7 bases from J, the junction retains 3 bases not matched to a gene.

The chain was built from TRBV6-5 and TRBJ2-4, with 8 bases matching TRBD1. The input for sequencing was PBMCs, taken from a glioma patient whose treatment included an IDH1 peptide vaccine. The clonotype comes from a woman aged 45-65 years with glioma. The CDR3 in this case is CASSSGQVNIQYF. The DNA sequence reads TGTGCCAGCAGTTCGGGACAGGTCAACATTCAGTACTTC.